This T cell receptor (beta chain) was sequenced during a study of T cell repertoires in cytomegalovirus infection. In the study overall: Public TCR beta signatures marked donors with CMV infection and the matching HLA.

The germline gives CDR1 SGHTA, CDR2 FQGNSA. Trimming left V 5 bases short and J 1 base short, with 8 bases between. The CDR3 totals 13 residues. This clonotype was seen ten or more times. Its antigen is unidentified. General study results and limits: CMV-specific TCR beta clonotypes restricted by HLA-C were the ones dominating the ex vivo response. Individuals carrying CMV plus the relevant HLA were identified by cumulative frequency of public TCR beta families.

TCRdb reprocessed the reads via MiXCR and lists one record per CDR3 protein. Of about 310,000 distinct CDR3 sequences listed, roughly a tenth are singletons. The sample taken for sequencing was PBMCs. V and J are TRBV7-2 and TRBJ2-5; the D is unclear. The clonotype was recovered from a human donor in good health (CMV status not recorded). Some clones in this sample may be carry-over from other donors' samples. The CDR3 region is CASSRAGQETQYF. CDR3 nucleotide sequence: TGTGCCAGCAGCCGAGCTGGCCAAGAGACCCAGTACTTC. The whole variable domain, remainder taken from reference TRBV7-2 and TRBJ2-5, is GAGVSQSPSNKVTEKGKDVELRCDPISGHTALYWYRQSLGQGLEFLIYFQGNSAPDKSGLPSDRFSAERTGGSVSTLTIQRTQQEDSAVYLCASSRAGQETQYFGPGTRLLVL.